This TCR beta chain was recovered during a study of naive and memory T cell subsets. General study findings and limits: Naive repertoires, especially CD8, held a few larger clonotypes, possibly memory cells re-expressing CD45RA.

This clonotype was observed many times. Its antigen remains unknown. Germline CDR1 reads MGHRA; CDR2 reads YSYEKL. The CDR3 is 15 amino acids. V was pared by 1 base and J by 5 bases, with 5 bases of the junction left unmatched. An equimolar mix of two oligonucleotides served as the beta constant-region primer for TRBC1 and TRBC2. Ligated cDNA was amplified by four rounds of PCR with nested alpha and beta constant-region primers and SP2. Each CDR3 protein is one row after TCRdb ran MiXCR on the UMI-ligation and nested PCR reads. The repertoire holds about 150,000 distinct CDR3 sequences, with roughly 20% as singletons.

The specimen sequenced was naive CD4+ T cells from blood. This clonotype was sampled from a human donor in good health. The V gene is TRBV4-1, the J gene TRBJ2-7, with 10 bases that match TRBD2. The CDR3 here is CASSQVLAGANEQYF. CDR3 in DNA: TGCGCCAGCAGCCAAGTTCTAGCGGGAGCAAACGAGCAGTACTTC.